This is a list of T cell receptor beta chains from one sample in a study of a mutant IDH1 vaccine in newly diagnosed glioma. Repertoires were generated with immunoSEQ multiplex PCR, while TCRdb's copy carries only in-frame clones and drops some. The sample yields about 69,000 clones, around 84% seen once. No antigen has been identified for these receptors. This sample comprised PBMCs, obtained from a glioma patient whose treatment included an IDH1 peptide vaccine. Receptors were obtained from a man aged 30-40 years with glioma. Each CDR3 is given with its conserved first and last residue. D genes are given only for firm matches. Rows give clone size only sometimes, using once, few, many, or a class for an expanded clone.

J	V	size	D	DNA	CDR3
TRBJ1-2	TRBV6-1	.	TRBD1	TGTGCCAGCAGTGATCCCCAGGGGGCTGTCTATGGCTACACCTTC	CASSDPQGAVYGYTF
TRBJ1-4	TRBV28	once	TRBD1	TGTGCCAGCAGTTTGTGGACAGGGGTAGGGGTCAAGGGTAATGAAAAACTGTTTTTT	CASSLWTGVGVKGNEKLFF
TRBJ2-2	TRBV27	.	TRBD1	TGTGCCAGCAGTTTATCCCCCGACAGGGCCGGGGAGCTGTTTTTT	CASSLSPDRAGELFF
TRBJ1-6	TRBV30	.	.	TGTGCCTGGAGTCGCAGGCCCTCCTATAATTCACCCCTCCACTTT	CAWSRRPSYNSPLHF
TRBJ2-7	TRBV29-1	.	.	TGCAGCGCCTATGTACCCCGGTCGTTTCTAGGTTCCTACGAGCAGTACTTC	CSAYVPRSFLGSYEQYF
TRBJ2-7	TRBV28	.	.	TGTGCCAGCAGTTCCACCGGATCCAGTCCCTACGAGCAGTACTTC	CASSSTGSSPYEQYF
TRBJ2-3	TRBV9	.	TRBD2	TGTGCCAGCAGCGTTCAACCGACTAGCGGGGGGTCCGATACGCAGTATTTT	CASSVQPTSGGSDTQYF
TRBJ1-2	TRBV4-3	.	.	TGCGCCAGCAGCCAAGACCCGGCGTCTGGCTACACCTTC	CASSQDPASGYTF
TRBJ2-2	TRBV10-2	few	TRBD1	TGCGCCAGCAGTGAGTCGAATCCGGGACAGGGGAACACCGGGGAGCTGTTTTTT	CASSESNPGQGNTGELFF
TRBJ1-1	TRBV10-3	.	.	TGTGCCATCAGGGCGGGGGGGCTCACTGAAGCTTTCTTT	CAIRAGGLTEAFF
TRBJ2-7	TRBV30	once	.	TGTGCCTGGAGTGTAGGGACAAACTACGAGCAGTACTTC	CAWSVGTNYEQYF
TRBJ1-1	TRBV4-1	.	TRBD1	TGCGCCAGCAGCTTGGACAGGGGGCGAACTGAAGCTTTCTTT	CASSLDRGRTEAFF
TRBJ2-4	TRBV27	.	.	TGTGCCAGCAGTCCCCAGCTCAGGGCCGGCTTAGCCAAAAACATTCAGTACTTC	CASSPQLRAGLAKNIQYF
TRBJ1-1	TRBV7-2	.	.	TGTGCCAGCAGGAAGGATACGAACACTGAAGCTTTCTTT	CASRKDTNTEAFF
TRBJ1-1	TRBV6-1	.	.	TGTGCCAGCAGTTTTCGCGGCGCTGAAGCTTTCTTT	CASSFRGAEAFF
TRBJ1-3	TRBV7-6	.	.	TGTGCCAGCAGCCCCCTCGTAGGGTCAGAAAACACCATATATTTT	CASSPLVGSENTIYF
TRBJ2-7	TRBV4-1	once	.	TGCGCCAGCAGCCCCACTCCGGGGAACTACGAGCAGTACTTC	CASSPTPGNYEQYF